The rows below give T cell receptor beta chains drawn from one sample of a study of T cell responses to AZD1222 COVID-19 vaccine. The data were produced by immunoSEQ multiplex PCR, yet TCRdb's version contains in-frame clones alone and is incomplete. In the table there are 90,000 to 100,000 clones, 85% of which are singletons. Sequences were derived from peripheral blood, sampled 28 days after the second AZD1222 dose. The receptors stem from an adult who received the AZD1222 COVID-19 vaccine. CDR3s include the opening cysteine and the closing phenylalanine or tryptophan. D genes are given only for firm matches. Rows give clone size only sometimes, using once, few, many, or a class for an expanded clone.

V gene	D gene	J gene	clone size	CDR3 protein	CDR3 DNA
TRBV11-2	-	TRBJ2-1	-	CASSLLEKGEQFF	TGTGCCAGCAGCTTATTGGAGAAGGGTGAGCAGTTCTTC
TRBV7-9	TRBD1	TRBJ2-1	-	CASSPAGTAYNEQFF	TGTGCCAGCAGCCCGGCCGGGACAGCCTACAATGAGCAGTTCTTC
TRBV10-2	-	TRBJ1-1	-	CASSGEGVEAFF	TGCGCCAGCAGTGGTGAGGGGGTTGAAGCTTTCTTT
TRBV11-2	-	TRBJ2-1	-	CASSGSGIPYNEQFF	TGTGCCAGCAGCGGTAGCGGCATTCCCTACAATGAGCAGTTCTTC
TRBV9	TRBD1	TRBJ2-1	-	CASSVGTGTGVGGAYNEQFF	TGTGCCAGCAGCGTAGGTACCGGGACAGGGGTTGGAGGGGCCTACAATGAGCAGTTCTTC
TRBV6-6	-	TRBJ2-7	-	CASSRGLYYEQYF	TGTGCCAGCAGCCGAGGACTGTACTACGAGCAGTACTTC
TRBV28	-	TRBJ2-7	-	CASSISSYEQYF	TGTGCCAGCAGCATAAGCTCCTACGAGCAGTACTTC
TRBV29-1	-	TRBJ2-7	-	CSVGGAVGSYEQYF	TGCAGCGTTGGTGGGGCCGTAGGATCCTACGAGCAGTACTTC
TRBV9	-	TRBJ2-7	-	CASMREYEQYF	TGTGCCAGCATGAGGGAATACGAGCAGTACTTC
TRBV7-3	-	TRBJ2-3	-	CASSLSPGMHTQYF	TGTGCCAGCAGCTTAAGCCCAGGGATGCATACGCAGTATTTT
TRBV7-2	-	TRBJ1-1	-	CASSLVGPGQGLIEAFF	TGTGCCAGCAGCTTAGTAGGACCGGGACAAGGATTAATTGAAGCTTTCTTT
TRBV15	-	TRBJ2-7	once	CATSGAGASYEQYF	TGTGCCACCTCCGGGGCGGGGGCGTCCTACGAGCAGTACTTC
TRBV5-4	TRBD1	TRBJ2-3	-	CASSSYSGGDPTDTQYF	TGTGCCAGCAGCTCCTACTCAGGGGGTGACCCCACAGATACGCAGTATTTT
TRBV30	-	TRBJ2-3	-	CAWSSGTDTQYF	TGTGCCTGGAGCAGCGGCACAGATACGCAGTATTTT
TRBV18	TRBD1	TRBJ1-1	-	CASSPFPGQMNTEAFF	TGTGCCAGCTCACCATTTCCGGGACAGATGAACACTGAAGCTTTCTTT
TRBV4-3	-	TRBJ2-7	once	CASSQDPGTGSYEQYF	TGCGCCAGCAGCCAAGACCCCGGGACTGGCTCCTACGAGCAGTACTTC
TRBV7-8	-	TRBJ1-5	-	CASSLRPREFSNQPQHF	TGTGCCAGCAGCTTACGGCCCAGGGAGTTTAGCAATCAGCCCCAGCATTTT
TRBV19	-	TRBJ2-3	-	CASTLGGYGTDTQYF	TGTGCCAGTACTCTGGGGGGCTATGGCACAGATACGCAGTATTTT
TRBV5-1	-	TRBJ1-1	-	CASSWQGEGNTEAFF	TGCGCCAGCAGCTGGCAGGGTGAGGGGAACACTGAAGCTTTCTTT
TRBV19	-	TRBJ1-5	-	CASTVVGTKPQHF	TGTGCCAGTACAGTGGTAGGGACGAAGCCCCAGCATTTT
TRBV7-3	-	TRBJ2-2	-	CASSLTGANTGELFF	TGTGCCAGCAGCTTAACCGGGGCGAACACCGGGGAGCTGTTTTTT
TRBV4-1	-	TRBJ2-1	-	CASTRTEGSPPDEQFF	TGCGCCAGCACCAGGACCGAGGGATCGCCTCCGGATGAGCAGTTCTTC
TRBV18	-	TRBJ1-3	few	CASSPDQTVGNTIYF	TGTGCCAGCTCACCGGACCAGACGGTAGGAAACACCATATATTTT
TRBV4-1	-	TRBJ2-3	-	CASSQDGLPGDTQYF	TGCGCCAGCAGCCAAGACGGACTTCCGGGAGATACGCAGTATTTT